This TCR beta chain derives from a study of tumor-infiltrating lymphocytes in primary liver carcinoma. The authors made TCR beta cDNA from 450 to 600 ng total RNA with a constant-region primer. It was through three nested multiplex PCR rounds of slightly modified ARM-PCR that TCR beta libraries arose. The first two PCR rounds, approximately 10 cycles each, used TRBV1-TRBV30 forward primers and a C-beta reverse primer. TCRdb processed the multiplex PCR reads anew with MiXCR; each CDR3 protein has one entry. The data show just over 30,000 distinct CDR3 sequences, 70% to 80% seen once. Taking roughly 20-32 mg of unsorted bulk tissue, the authors co-extracted RNA and DNA. Whichever tumor sample was examined, it had over 85% viable tumor cells. CDR1 is ENHRY and CDR2 is SYGVKD in the germline V gene. This CDR3 is 15 amino acids long. This clonotype was seen a handful of times. Its antigen remains unknown. One end of the junction does not line up with germline, which may come from a read error.

Broader study findings: Blood's top-250-clone fraction was significantly lower than that of tumors (p = 0.039).

The sequenced material came from liver tumor tissue from sampling region 3. Subset of the sample: tumor region T3, left-lateral pole. This clonotype was obtained from a woman under 40 with primary liver carcinoma and hepatitis B virus infection. This chain connects TRBV10-3 to TRBJ2-5; unclear D gene. The CDR3 DNA sequence: TGTGCAATCAGTGAGTCGGCTACGAGAGAAGAGACCCAGTACTTC. Its protein is CAISESATREETQYF.